Below are 17 T cell receptor beta chains sequenced from a single sample in a study of cytomegalovirus exposure and HLA in healthy donors. The PCR had 60 Vbeta and 13 Jbeta primers. Assay used: immunoSEQ multiplex PCR; TCRdb lists only in-frame clones, some missing. The table has some 180,000 clones, 75% to 85% seen once. Sequenced input: PBMCs. Source of these receptors: a woman in her fifties or sixties in good health and CMV-seronegative.

The chain has TRBV9 and TRBJ2-1, with 9 bases lining up with TRBD2. V was pared by 0 bases and J by 8 bases, with 18 bases of the junction left unmatched. This CDR3 has 19 residues. The germline CDR1 and CDR2 sequences are SGDLS and YYNGEE. This chain's CDR3 is CASSVEASGISSSFHEQFF. The DNA of the CDR3 is TGTGCCAGCAGCGTAGAGGCTAGCGGGATTAGTAGTTCATTTCATGAGCAGTTCTTC.

The V and J genes are TRBV30 and TRBJ2-3; unclear D gene. Germline V gives CDR1 GTSNPN, CDR2 SVGIG (reference sequence). The CDR3 is 13 amino acids. Trimming pared 1 base from V and 7 bases from J, leaving 12 bases between. The CDR3 loop reads CAWSDPRSNTQYF. In DNA, the CDR3 is TGTGCCTGGAGTGACCCACGGTCCAATACGCAGTATTTT.

This chain uses TRBV5-1 with TRBJ2-1; 11 bases are a match to TRBD2. Germline V CDR1 and CDR2: SGHRS, YFSETQ. The V and J ends lost 1 base and 0 bases, in that order; junction bases with no gene match: 9. CDR3 length: 19 residues. The CDR3 DNA reads as TGCGCCAGCAGCTTGTTGCTAGCGGGAGGAACGGGCTCCTACAATGAGCAGTTCTTC. It specifies CASSLLLAGGTGSYNEQFF.

J is TRBJ2-1 and V is TRBV7-8; a weak D match, TRBD2 (6 bases). There are 14 residues in the CDR3. Deletions cut 1 base from V and 9 bases from J, with 13 bases between. CDR1 is SGHVS, CDR2 FQNEAQ, per germline. The CDR3 reads CASSLVGSGVEQFF. Here the CDR3 DNA reads TGTGCCAGCAGCTTAGTCGGGAGTGGTGTTGAGCAGTTCTTC.

This clone was seen once. This specimen includes other DNA sequences encoding the same CDR3. The chain has TRBV28 and TRBJ2-7, with D tentatively TRBD1 (6 bases). The germline gives CDR1 MDHEN, CDR2 SYDVKM. The CDR3 is 14 residues long. Trimming took 6 bases from V and 2 from J, leaving 14 bases between them. The CDR3 here is CASSPGTTTYEQYF. For the CDR3, the DNA is TGTGCCAGCAGCCCCGGGACAACCACCTACGAGCAGTACTTC.

The chain recombines TRBV7-2 with TRBJ2-7; TRBD1 is a possible D gene (7 bases). Trimming removed 1 base at V and 2 bases at J, with 15 bases between. The CDR3 extends over 16 amino acids. The V gene's germline CDR1 is SGHTA and CDR2 FQGNSA. The CDR3 DNA sequence: TGTGCCAGCAGCTTAGGTTCAGGGGGAGGAACCTACGAGCAGTACTTC. Translation gives CASSLGSGGGTYEQYF.

This chain uses TRBV19 with TRBJ1-1; the D is unclear. V lost 6 bases to trimming and J lost 0 bases, with 14 bases between them. The CDR3 consists of 15 residues. CDR1 is LNHDA and CDR2 is SQIVND in the germline V gene (reference sequence). For the CDR3, the DNA is TGTGCCAGTAGCCGGCAGGATTACATGAACACTGAAGCTTTCTTT. Residues: CASSRQDYMNTEAFF.

The chain couples TRBV27 to TRBJ1-5; TRBD1 aligns across 8 bases. Per germline, CDR1 MNHEY and CDR2 SMNVEV (reference sequence). The CDR3 has 16 amino acids. Losses at the gene ends were 5 bases for V and 1 base for J; bases not matched to a gene: 7. As DNA, the CDR3 is TGTGCCAGCAGTCCCGACAGGGGCACCAGCAATCAGCCCCAGCATTTT. Encoded protein: CASSPDRGTSNQPQHF.

The chain uses TRBV4-3 and TRBJ1-2; D not certain. Trimming left V 0 bases short and J 2 bases short, with 7 bases between. The germline gives CDR1 LGHNA, CDR2 YSLEER. The CDR3 contains 14 residues. CDR3 amino acids: CASSQEGTNYGYTF. CDR3 DNA sequence: TGCGCCAGCAGCCAAGAGGGCACGAACTATGGCTACACCTTC.

The CDR3 DNA reads TGCAGTGCGAGACAGGCCTACGAGCAGTACTTC. Its translation: CSARQAYEQYF. The chain has TRBV20-1 and TRBJ2-7; TRBD1 might be the D (6 bases). The germline CDR1 and CDR2 sequences are DFQATT and SNEGSKA (reference sequence). The CDR3 has 11 amino acids. Trimming took off 6 bases at V and 2 bases at J, with 8 bases between the two ends.

The rearrangement uses TRBV7-9 and TRBJ2-3; D ambiguous. This CDR3 region has 16 residues. From germline, CDR1 is SEHNR and CDR2 FQNEAQ (reference sequence). Trimming removed 4 bases from V and 0 bases from J, with 14 bases in between. CDR3 amino acids: CASSWSGYYSTDTQYF. CDR3 in DNA: TGTGCCAGCAGCTGGAGTGGCTATTATAGCACAGATACGCAGTATTTT. Looking up the rest from reference TRBV7-9 and TRBJ2-3 gives the full variable domain: DTGVSQNPRHKITKRGQNVTFRCDPISEHNRLYWYRQTLGQGPEFLTYFQNEAQLEKSRLLSDRFSAERPKGSFSTLEIQRTEQGDSAMYLCASSWSGYYSTDTQYFGPGTRLTVL.

This clone turned up a few times. The J gene is TRBJ2-7, the V gene TRBV14; 8 positions match TRBD2. The CDR3 is 14 residues long. Germline lookup yields CDR1 SGHDN and CDR2 FVKESK. Trimming at V came to 3 bases and at J to 3 bases, leaving 4 bases not matched to a gene. Here the CDR3 reads CASSQLAGLYEQYF. CDR3 nucleotide sequence: TGTGCCAGCAGCCAGCTAGCGGGCCTCTACGAGCAGTACTTC. The variable domain in full, completed from reference TRBV14 and TRBJ2-7, reads EAGVTQFPSHSVIEKGQTVTLRCDPISGHDNLYWYRRVMGKEIKFLLHFVKESKQDESGMPNNRFLAERTGGTYSTLKVQPAELEDSGVYFCASSQLAGLYEQYFGPGTRLTVT.

The rearrangement links TRBV19 to TRBJ1-1; no clear D. Trimming left V 5 bases short and J 2 bases short, with 9 bases between. Germline loops: CDR1 LNHDA, CDR2 SQIVND (reference sequence). This CDR3 is built from 13 residues. The CDR3 DNA follows: TGTGCCAGTAGTCTGAGTCCCAACACTGAAGCTTTCTTT. This translates into CASSLSPNTEAFF.

The CDR3 DNA follows: TGCGCCAGCAGCCAAGATAACAGGGAGTCGGGTTATGGCTACACCTTC. Its protein is CASSQDNRESGYGYTF. The V and J genes are TRBV4-1 and TRBJ1-2; D possibly corresponds to TRBD1 (6 bases). The CDR3 sequence is 16 residues long. CDR1 and CDR2 from the germline V gene are MGHRA and YSYEKL. Trimming left V 0 bases short and J 5 bases short, with 16 bases between.

J is TRBJ2-3 and V is TRBV29-1; 7 bases are shared with TRBD1. Germline CDR1 is SQVTM and CDR2 is ANQGSEA. The CDR3 is 11 amino acids. V lost 6 bases to trimming and J lost 11 bases; unmatched junction nucleotides: 8. The DNA of the CDR3 is TGCAGCGTCAGGGGGTCAATTGGGCAGTATTTT. Its translation: CSVRGSIGQYF.

Concerning this clone: Other DNA sequences in the sample encode the same CDR3. V is TRBV5-1 and J is TRBJ2-3; 11 bases are a match to TRBD2. Germline CDR1 SGHRS, CDR2 YFSETQ. Trimming cost V 0 bases and J 0 bases; bases outside gene matches: 3. The CDR3 spans 17 residues. In DNA, the CDR3 is TGCGCCAGCAGCTTGGGACTAGCGGGACGGAGCACAGATACGCAGTATTTT. Its protein is CASSLGLAGRSTDTQYF.

V gene TRBV7-9 combines with J gene TRBJ1-4, with D hard to call. V was pared by 4 bases and J by 0 bases, with 6 bases between. CDR1 is SEHNR, CDR2 FQNEAQ, per germline (reference sequence). The CDR3 length is 14 residues. CDR3 nucleotides: TGTGCCAGCAGCTCCAGTACAACTAATGAAAAACTGTTTTTT. This gives the protein CASSSSTTNEKLFF.